This T cell receptor (beta chain) derives from a study of cytomegalovirus exposure and HLA in healthy donors. PCR used 60 Vbeta primers and 13 Jbeta primers. Data came from immunoSEQ multiplex PCR; TCRdb stores just in-frame clones and leaves some out. The repertoire holds about 140,000 clones, with 60% to 80% as singletons. Trimming removed 4 bases from V and 7 bases from J, with 11 bases in between. This CDR3 has 13 amino acids. The germline CDR1 and CDR2 sequences are GTSNPN and SVGIG (reference sequence). Study conclusions and caveats: Reported results showed that the classifier diagnosed cytomegalovirus status with high specificity and sensitivity.

With respect to this clone: As yet, its antigen is unknown.

The origin of this receptor is a man aged 35-49 years in good health and CMV-seronegative. The J gene is TRBJ1-6, the V gene TRBV30; no firm D call. The sample comprised PBMCs. The CDR3: CAWTGGTNSPLHF. CDR3 coding DNA: TGTGCCTGGACGGGAGGAACGAATTCACCCCTCCACTTT. Drawing the rest from reference TRBV30 and TRBJ1-6, the complete variable domain is SQTIHQWPATLVQPVGSPLSLECTVEGTSNPNLYWYRQAAGRGLQLLFYSVGIGQISSEVPQNLSASRPQDRQFILSSKKLLLSDSGFYLCAWTGGTNSPLHFGNGTRLTVT.